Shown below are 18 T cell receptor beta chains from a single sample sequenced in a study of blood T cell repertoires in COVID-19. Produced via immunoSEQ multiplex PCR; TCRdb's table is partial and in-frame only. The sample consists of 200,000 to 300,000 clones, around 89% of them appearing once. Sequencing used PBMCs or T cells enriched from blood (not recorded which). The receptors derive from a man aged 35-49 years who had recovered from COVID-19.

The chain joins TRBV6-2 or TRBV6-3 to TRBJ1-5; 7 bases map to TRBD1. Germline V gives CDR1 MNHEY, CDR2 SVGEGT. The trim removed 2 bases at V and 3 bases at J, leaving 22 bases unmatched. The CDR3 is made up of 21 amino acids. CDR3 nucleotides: TGTGCCAGCAGTTACAGGCGCTTTTGGTCGACCGGGACAGCATACAATCAGCCCCAGCATTTT. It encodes CASSYRRFWSTGTAYNQPQHF.

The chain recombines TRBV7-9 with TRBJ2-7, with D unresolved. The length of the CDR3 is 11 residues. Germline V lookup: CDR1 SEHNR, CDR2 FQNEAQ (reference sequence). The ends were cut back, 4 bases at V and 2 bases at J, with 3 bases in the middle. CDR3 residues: CASSSAYEQYF. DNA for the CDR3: TGTGCCAGCAGCTCAGCCTACGAGCAGTACTTC. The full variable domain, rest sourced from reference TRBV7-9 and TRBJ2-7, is DTGVSQNPRHKITKRGQNVTFRCDPISEHNRLYWYRQTLGQGPEFLTYFQNEAQLEKSRLLSDRFSAERPKGSFSTLEIQRTEQGDSAMYLCASSSAYEQYFGPGTRLTVT.

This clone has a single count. In nucleotides, the CDR3 is TGTGCCAGCAGCCTCGGGACTAGCGGGACAGATACGCAGTATTTT. It specifies CASSLGTSGTDTQYF. The J gene is TRBJ2-3, the V gene TRBV14; TRBD2 matches at 12 bases. The CDR3 covers 15 residues. V lost 4 bases, J lost 3 bases, and 2 bases stayed unmatched. Germline V CDR1 and CDR2: SGHDN, FVKESK.

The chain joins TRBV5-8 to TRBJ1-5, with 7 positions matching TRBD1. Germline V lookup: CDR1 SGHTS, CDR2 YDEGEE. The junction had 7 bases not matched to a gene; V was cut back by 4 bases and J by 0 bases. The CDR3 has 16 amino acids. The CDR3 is CASSAGTDYSNQPQHF. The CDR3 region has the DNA TGTGCCAGCAGCGCGGGGACAGACTATAGCAATCAGCCCCAGCATTTT.

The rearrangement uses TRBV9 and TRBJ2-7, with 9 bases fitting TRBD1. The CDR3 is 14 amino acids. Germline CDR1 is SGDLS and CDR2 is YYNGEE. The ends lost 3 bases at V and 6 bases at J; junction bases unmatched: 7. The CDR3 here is CASSAGQGRIEQYF. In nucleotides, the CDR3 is TGTGCCAGCAGCGCCGGACAGGGGAGGATCGAGCAGTACTTC.

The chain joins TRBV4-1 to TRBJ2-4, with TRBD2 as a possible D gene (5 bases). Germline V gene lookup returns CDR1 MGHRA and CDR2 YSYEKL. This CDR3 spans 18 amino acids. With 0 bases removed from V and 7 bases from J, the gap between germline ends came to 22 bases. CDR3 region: CASSQDHGRGSYTNIQYF. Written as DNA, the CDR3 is TGCGCCAGCAGCCAAGATCATGGACGAGGGTCTTATACGAACATTCAGTACTTC.

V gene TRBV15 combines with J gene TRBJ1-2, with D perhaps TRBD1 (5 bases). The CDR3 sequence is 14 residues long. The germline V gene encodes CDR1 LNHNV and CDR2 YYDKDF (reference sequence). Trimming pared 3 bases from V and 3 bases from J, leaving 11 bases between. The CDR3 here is CATSRGGSDYGYTF. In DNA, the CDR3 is TGTGCCACCAGCAGGGGGGGTTCGGACTATGGCTACACCTTC.

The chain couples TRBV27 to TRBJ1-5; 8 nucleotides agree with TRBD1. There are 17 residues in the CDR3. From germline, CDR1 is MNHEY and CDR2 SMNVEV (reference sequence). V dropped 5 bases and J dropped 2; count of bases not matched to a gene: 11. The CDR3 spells CASSTINDRGGNQPQHF. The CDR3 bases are TGTGCCAGCAGTACTATTAACGACAGGGGAGGCAATCAGCCCCAGCATTTT.

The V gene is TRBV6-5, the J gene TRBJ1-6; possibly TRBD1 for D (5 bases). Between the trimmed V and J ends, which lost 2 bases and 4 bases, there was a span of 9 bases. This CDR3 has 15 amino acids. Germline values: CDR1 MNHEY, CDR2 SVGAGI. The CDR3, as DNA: TGTGCCAGCAGTTACGGGGGGTCATATAATTCACCCCTCCACTTT. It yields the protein CASSYGGSYNSPLHF.

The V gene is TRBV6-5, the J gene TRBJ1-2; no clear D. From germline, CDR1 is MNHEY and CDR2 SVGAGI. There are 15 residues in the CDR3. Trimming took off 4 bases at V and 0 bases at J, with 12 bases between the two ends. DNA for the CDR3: TGTGCCAGCAGTTCCCCCCAGGCTGCTAACTATGGCTACACCTTC. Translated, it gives CASSSPQAANYGYTF.

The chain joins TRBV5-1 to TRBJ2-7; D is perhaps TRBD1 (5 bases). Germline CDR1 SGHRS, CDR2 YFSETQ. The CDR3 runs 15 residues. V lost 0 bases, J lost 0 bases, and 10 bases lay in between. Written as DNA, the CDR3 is TGCGCCAGCAGCTTGGGCAAAACAGGCTCCTACGAGCAGTACTTC. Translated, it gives CASSLGKTGSYEQYF.

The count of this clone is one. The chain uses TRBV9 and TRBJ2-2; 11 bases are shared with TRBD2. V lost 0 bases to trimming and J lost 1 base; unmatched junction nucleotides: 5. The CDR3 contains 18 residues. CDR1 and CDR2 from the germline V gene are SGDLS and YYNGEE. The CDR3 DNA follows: TGTGCCAGCAGCGTAGTAGCGGGAGGGCCGGGGAACACCGGGGAGCTGTTTTTT. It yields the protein CASSVVAGGPGNTGELFF.

The DNA for the CDR3 is TGTGCCAGCAGTGGACACCCCACCGGGGAGCTGTTTTTT. Its protein is CASSGHPTGELFF. This sequence joins TRBV12-3 or TRBV12-4 and TRBJ2-2, with D possibly matching TRBD1 (5 bases). The CDR3 has 13 amino acids. V lost 5 bases, J lost 4 bases, and 8 bases lay in between.

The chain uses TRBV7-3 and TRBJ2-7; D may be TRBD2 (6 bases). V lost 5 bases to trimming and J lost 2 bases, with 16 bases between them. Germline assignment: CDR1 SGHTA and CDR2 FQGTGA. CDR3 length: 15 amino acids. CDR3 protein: CASSLLGGYPYEQYF. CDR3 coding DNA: TGTGCCAGCAGCCTCCTTGGGGGGTACCCCTACGAGCAGTACTTC.

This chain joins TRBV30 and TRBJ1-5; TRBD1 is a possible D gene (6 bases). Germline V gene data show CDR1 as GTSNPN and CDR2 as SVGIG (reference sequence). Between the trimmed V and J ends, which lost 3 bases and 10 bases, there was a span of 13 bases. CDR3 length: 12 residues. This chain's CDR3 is CAWSAQGEPQHF. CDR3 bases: TGTGCCTGGAGCGCACAGGGAGAACCCCAGCATTTT. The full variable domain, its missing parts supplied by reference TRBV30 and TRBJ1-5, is SQTIHQWPATLVQPVGSPLSLECTVEGTSNPNLYWYRQAAGRGLQLLFYSVGIGQISSEVPQNLSASRPQDRQFILSSKKLLLSDSGFYLCAWSAQGEPQHFGDGTRLSIL.

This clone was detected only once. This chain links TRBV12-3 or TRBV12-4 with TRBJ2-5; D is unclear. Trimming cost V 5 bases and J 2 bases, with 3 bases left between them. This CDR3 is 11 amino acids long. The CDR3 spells CASSPQETQYF. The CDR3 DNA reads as TGTGCCAGCAGTCCTCAAGAGACCCAGTACTTC.

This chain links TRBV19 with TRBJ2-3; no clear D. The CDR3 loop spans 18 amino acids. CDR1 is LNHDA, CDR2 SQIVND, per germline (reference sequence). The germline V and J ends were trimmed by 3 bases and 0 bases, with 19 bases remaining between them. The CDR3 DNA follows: TGTGCCAGTAGTATGGTCGGTACGAAACTAATTAGCACAGATACGCAGTATTTT. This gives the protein CASSMVGTKLISTDTQYF.

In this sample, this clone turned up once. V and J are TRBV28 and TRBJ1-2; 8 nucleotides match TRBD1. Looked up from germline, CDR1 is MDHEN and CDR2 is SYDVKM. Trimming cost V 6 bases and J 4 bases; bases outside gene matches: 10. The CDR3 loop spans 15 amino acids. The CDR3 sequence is CASSSPTGERYGYTF. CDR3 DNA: TGTGCCAGCAGCTCCCCGACAGGGGAACGCTATGGCTACACCTTC.